The present TCR beta chain was sequenced within a study of T cell repertoires in cytomegalovirus infection. From the reads, TCRdb called clonotypes with MiXCR, one entry per CDR3 protein. The table has 300,000 or so distinct CDR3 sequences, about 25% seen once; the top ten hold 10% to 15%. Trimming at V came to 4 bases and at J to 3 bases, leaving 5 bases not matched to a gene. Germline V CDR1 and CDR2: MNHEY, SVGEGT. This CDR3 has 15 amino acids. As regards this clonotype: Its antigen is unknown.

General study findings and limits: Dominating the ex vivo response were TCR beta clonotypes that were CMV-specific and HLA-C-restricted.

Sequencing was performed on cultured PBMCs, taken from culture after CMV antigen stimulation. The TCR comes from a human donor in good health (CMV status not recorded). Some clones in this sample may be carry-over from other donors' samples. This chain joins TRBV6-2 or TRBV6-3 and TRBJ1-5; 8 nucleotides match TRBD1. CDR3 bases: TGTGCCAGCAGTTCCAGACAGGGGCTCAATCAGCCCCAGCATTTT. This codes for CASSSRQGLNQPQHF.